The next 6 T cell receptor beta chains were all read from a single sample in a study of T cells in Graves' hyperthyroidism and ophthalmopathy. RNA transcripts served as the template for amplifying TCR beta CDR3 regions. An initial round of RT-PCR targeting the TCR CDR3 relied on the HTBI primer set. Each CDR3 protein is one row after TCRdb ran MiXCR on the multiplex PCR reads. Of 600,000 or so distinct CDR3 sequences in the sample, around 42% were seen once. Specimen: peripheral blood or thyroid tissue (not recorded which). These receptors were collected from a woman aged 18 to 35 with Graves' hyperthyroidism.

The chain has TRBV7-3 and TRBJ1-6, with 7 nucleotides matching TRBD1. J lost 5 bases, V lost 6 bases, and 4 bases had no gene match. The CDR3 loop spans 14 amino acids. Germline V gene sequence: CDR1 SGHTA, CDR2 FQGTGA. CDR3 sequence: CASRSGQNNSPLHF. CDR3 bases: TGTGCCAGCAGGTCGGGACAGAATAATTCACCCCTCCACTTT.

In its sample, this clonotype was seen many times. This chain uses TRBV2 with TRBJ1-2, with unresolved D. V was trimmed by 7 bases and J by 4 bases, leaving 10 bases between them. Germline assignment: CDR1 SNHLY and CDR2 FYNNEI. This CDR3 has 12 residues. The CDR3 loop is CASKSGSYGYTF. CDR3 sequence (DNA): TGTGCCAGCAAGTCCGGAAGCTATGGCTACACCTTC.

This chain uses TRBV11-3 with TRBJ1-3; 7 nucleotides match TRBD1. This CDR3 spans 12 amino acids. CDR1 is SGHNT, CDR2 YENEEA, per germline. The CDR3: CARTGLGNTIYF. Written as DNA, the CDR3 is TGTGCTAGGACAGGACTTGGAAACACCATATATTTT.

Only a few counts were recorded for this clonotype. This rearrangement joins TRBV9 to TRBJ2-7; no clear D. V was pared by 4 bases and J by 2 bases, with 13 bases between. CDR1 is SGDLS and CDR2 is YYNGEE in the germline V gene. CDR3 length: 14 amino acids. CDR3: CASSSSIITYEQYF. The CDR3 region has the DNA TGTGCCAGCAGCTCCTCGATAATTACCTACGAGCAGTACTTC.

This clonotype was counted only a few times. V and J are TRBV20-1 and TRBJ1-5; unclear D gene. V lost 3 bases to trimming and J lost 0 bases, with 9 bases between them. CDR3 length: 14 amino acids. Germline V lookup: CDR1 DFQATT, CDR2 SNEGSKA (reference sequence). The CDR3 region is CSASGQDSNQPQHF. The CDR3 bases are TGCAGTGCTAGCGGGCAGGATAGCAATCAGCCCCAGCATTTT.

This clonotype was seen at least ten times. This chain connects TRBV29-1 to TRBJ1-5, with TRBD1 matching 8 bases. Germline CDR1 is SQVTM and CDR2 is ANQGSEA. CDR3 length equals 13 residues. With 4 bases clipped from V and 6 bases from J, the junction kept 5 bases outside the gene matches. The CDR3 coding sequence is TGCAGCGTTGCTCAGGGGGCGGGTCAGCCCCAGCATTTT. Translation: CSVAQGAGQPQHF.